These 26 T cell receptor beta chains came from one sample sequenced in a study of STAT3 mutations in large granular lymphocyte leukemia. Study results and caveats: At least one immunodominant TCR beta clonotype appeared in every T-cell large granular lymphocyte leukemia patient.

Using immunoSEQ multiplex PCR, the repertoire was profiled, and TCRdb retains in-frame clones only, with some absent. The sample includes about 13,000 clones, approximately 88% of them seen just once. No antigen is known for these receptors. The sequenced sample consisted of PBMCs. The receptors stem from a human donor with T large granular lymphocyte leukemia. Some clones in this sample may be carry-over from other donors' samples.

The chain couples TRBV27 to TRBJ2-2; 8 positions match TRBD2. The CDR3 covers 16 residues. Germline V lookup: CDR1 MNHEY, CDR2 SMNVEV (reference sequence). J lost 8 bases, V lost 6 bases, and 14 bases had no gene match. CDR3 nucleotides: TGTGCCAGCAGAGGCTCTTGGGTAGCGGGGTCGGGGGAGCTGTTTTTT. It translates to CASRGSWVAGSGELFF.

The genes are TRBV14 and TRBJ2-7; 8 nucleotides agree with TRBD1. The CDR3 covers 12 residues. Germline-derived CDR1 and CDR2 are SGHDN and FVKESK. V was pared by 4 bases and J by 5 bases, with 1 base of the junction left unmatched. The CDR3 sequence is CASSRTGNEQYF. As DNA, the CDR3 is TGTGCCAGCAGCCGGACAGGGAACGAGCAGTACTTC. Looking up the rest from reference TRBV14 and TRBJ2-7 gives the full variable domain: EAGVTQFPSHSVIEKGQTVTLRCDPISGHDNLYWYRRVMGKEIKFLLHFVKESKQDESGMPNNRFLAERTGGTYSTLKVQPAELEDSGVYFCASSRTGNEQYFGPGTRLTVT.

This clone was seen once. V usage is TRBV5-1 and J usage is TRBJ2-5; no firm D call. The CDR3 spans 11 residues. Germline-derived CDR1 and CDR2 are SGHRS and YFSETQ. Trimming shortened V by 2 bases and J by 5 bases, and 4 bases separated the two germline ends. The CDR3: CASSLRETQYF. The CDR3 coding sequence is TGCGCCAGCAGCTTAAGGGAGACCCAGTACTTC.

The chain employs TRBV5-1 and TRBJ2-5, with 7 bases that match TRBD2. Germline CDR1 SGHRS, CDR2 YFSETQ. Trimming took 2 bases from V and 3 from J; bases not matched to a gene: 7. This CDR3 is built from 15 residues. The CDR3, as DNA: TGCGCCAGCAGCTTAGCGGGACGTAGGGAAGAGACCCAGTACTTC. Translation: CASSLAGRREETQYF.

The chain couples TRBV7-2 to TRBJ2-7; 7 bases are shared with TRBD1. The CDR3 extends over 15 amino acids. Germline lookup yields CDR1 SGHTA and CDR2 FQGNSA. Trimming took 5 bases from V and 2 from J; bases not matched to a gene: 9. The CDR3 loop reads CASSQKPGQTYEQYF. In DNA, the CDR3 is TGTGCCAGCAGCCAAAAACCGGGACAGACCTACGAGCAGTACTTC.

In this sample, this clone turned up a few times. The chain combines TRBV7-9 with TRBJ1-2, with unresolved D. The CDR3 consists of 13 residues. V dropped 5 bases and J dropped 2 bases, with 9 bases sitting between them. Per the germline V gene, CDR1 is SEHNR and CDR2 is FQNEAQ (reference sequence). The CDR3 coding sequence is TGTGCCAGCAGCCCCGGGAACAACTATGGCTACACCTTC. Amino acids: CASSPGNNYGYTF.

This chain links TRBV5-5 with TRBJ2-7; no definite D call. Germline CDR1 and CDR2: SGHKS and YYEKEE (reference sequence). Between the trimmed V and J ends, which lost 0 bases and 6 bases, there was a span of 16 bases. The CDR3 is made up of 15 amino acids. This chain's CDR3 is CASSLGGTGYSEQYV. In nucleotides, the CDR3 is TGTGCCAGCAGCTTGGGAGGTACCGGGTATAGCGAGCAGTACGTC.

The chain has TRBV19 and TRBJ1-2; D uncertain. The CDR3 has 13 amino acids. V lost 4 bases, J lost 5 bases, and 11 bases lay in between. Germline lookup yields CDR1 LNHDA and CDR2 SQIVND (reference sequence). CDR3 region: CASSTSTAYGYTF. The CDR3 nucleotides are TGTGCCAGTAGTACATCGACGGCTTATGGCTACACCTTC.

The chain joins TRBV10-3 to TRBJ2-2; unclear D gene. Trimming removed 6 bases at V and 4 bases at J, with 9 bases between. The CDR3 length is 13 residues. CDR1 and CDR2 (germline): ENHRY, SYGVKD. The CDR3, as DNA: TGTGCCATCAGGGCCGAGTCCACCGGGGAGCTGTTTTTT. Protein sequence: CAIRAESTGELFF.

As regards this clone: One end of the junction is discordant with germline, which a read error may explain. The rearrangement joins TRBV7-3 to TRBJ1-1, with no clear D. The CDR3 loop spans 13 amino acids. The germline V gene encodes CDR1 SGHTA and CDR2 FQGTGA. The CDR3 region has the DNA TGTGCCAGCAGCTTGGCCCCAAACAGTGAAGCTTTCTTT. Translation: CASSLAPNSEAFF.

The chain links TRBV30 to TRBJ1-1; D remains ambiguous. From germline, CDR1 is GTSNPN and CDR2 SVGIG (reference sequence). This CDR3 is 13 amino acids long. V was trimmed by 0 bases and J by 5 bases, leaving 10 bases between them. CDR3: CAWSVSGWTEAFF. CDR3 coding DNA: TGTGCCTGGAGTGTGTCGGGGTGGACTGAAGCTTTCTTT.

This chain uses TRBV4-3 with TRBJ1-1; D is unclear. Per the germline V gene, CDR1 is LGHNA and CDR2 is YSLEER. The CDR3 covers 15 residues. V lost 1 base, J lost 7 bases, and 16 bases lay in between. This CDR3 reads CASSQGVRVSGEAFF. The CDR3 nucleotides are TGCGCCAGCAGCCAAGGAGTTCGGGTCTCGGGTGAAGCTTTCTTT.

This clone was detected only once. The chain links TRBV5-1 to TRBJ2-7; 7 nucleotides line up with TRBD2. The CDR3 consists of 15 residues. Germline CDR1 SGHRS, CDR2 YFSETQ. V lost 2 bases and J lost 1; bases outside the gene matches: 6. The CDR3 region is CASSFTSAVSYEQYF. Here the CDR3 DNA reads TGCGCCAGCAGCTTTACTAGCGCGGTTTCCTACGAGCAGTACTTC.

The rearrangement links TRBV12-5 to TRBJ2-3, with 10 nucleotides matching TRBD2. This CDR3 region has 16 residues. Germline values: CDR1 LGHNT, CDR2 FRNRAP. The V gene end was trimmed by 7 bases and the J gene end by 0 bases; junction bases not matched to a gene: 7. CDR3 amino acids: CASAYGTSVSTDTQYF. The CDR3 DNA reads TGTGCTAGTGCCTACGGGACTAGCGTTAGCACAGATACGCAGTATTTT.

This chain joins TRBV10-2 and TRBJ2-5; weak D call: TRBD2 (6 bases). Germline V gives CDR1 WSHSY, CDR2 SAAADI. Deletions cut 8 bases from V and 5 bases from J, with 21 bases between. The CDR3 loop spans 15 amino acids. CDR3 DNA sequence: TGCGCCAGCGGACCGAGGATCAGGGCGGGGGAGACCCAGTACTTC. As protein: CASGPRIRAGETQYF.

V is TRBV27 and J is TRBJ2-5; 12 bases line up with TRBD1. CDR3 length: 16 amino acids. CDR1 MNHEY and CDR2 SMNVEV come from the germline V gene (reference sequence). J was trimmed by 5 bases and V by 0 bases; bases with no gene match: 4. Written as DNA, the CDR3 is TGTGCCAGCAGTTTATCGGGGACAGGGGGCAGGGAGACCCAGTACTTC. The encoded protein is CASSLSGTGGRETQYF.

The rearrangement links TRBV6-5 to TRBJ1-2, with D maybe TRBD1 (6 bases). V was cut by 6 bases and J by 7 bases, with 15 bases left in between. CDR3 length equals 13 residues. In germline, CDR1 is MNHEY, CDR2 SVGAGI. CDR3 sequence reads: CASSQGQFTGYTF. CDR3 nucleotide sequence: TGTGCCAGCAGCCAAGGACAGTTTACTGGCTACACCTTC.

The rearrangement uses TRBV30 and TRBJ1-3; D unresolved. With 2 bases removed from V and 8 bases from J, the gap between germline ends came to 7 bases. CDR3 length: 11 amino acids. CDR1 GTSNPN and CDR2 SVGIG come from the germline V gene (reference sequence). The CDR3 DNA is TGTGCCTGGAGTCCCAGAGACACCATATATTTT. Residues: CAWSPRDTIYF.

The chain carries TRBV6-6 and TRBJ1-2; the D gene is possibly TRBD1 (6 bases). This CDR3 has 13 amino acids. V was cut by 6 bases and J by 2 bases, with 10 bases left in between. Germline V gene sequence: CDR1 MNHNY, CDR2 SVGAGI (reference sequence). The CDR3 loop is CASSLTGNYGYTF. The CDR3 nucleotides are TGTGCCAGCAGCCTCACAGGGAACTATGGCTACACCTTC.

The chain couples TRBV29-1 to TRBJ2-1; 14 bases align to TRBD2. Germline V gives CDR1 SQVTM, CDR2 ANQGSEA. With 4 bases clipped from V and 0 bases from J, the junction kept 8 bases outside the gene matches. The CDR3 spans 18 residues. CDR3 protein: CSVATGLAGGGSYNEQFF. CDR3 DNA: TGCAGCGTTGCGACCGGACTAGCGGGGGGCGGCTCCTACAATGAGCAGTTCTTC.

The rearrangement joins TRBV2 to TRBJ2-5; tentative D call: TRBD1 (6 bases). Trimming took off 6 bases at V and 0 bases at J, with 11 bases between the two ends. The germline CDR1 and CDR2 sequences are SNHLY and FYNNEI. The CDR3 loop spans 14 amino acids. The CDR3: CASSHDRYQETQYF. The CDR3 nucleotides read TGTGCCAGCAGCCATGACAGGTACCAAGAGACCCAGTACTTC.

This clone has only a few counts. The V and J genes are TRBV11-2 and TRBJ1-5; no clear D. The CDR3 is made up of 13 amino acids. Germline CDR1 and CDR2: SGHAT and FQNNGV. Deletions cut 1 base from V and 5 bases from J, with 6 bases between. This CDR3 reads CASSLVMDQPQHF. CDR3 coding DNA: TGTGCCAGCAGCTTAGTGATGGATCAGCCCCAGCATTTT.

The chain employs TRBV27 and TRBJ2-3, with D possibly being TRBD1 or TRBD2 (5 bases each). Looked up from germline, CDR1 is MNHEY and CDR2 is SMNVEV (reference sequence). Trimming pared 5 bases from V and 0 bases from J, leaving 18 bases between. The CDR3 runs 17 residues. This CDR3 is CASSLRDVRHSTDTQYF. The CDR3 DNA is TGTGCCAGCAGTCTCCGGGACGTCAGACATAGCACAGATACGCAGTATTTT.

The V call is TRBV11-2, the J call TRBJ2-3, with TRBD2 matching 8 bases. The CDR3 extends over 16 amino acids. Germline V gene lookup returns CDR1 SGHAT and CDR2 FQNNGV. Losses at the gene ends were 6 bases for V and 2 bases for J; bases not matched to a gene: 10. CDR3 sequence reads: CASSRGGQFFTDTQYF. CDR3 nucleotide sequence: TGTGCCAGCAGTCGGGGGGGACAATTCTTCACAGATACGCAGTATTTT.

CDR3 amino acids: CASRRYREGEQYF. CDR3 DNA: TGTGCCAGCAGACGATACCGGGAGGGCGAGCAGTACTTC. The rearrangement joins TRBV11-1 to TRBJ2-7, with TRBD2 identical over 8 bases. The CDR3 totals 13 residues. Trimming cost V 6 bases and J 6 bases; bases outside gene matches: 7. From germline, CDR1 is SGHAT and CDR2 FQDESV (reference sequence).

CDR3 in amino acids: CASSPGPQETQYF. The CDR3, as DNA: TGTGCCAGCAGTCCCGGGCCGCAAGAGACCCAGTACTTC. V is TRBV7-3 and J is TRBJ2-5; no clear D. Trimming removed 6 bases at V and 2 bases at J, with 10 bases between. From germline, CDR1 is SGHTA and CDR2 FQGTGA. This CDR3 has 13 residues. Looking up the rest from reference TRBV7-3 and TRBJ2-5 gives the full variable domain: GAGVSQTPSNKVTEKGKYVELRCDPISGHTALYWYRQSLGQGPEFLIYFQGTGAADDSGLPNDRFFAVRPEGSVSTLKIQRTERGDSAVYLCASSPGPQETQYFGPGTRLLVL.